This T cell receptor beta chain was recorded in a study of cytomegalovirus exposure and HLA in healthy donors. General observations from the study: Some public TCRs appeared in many individuals, while most sequences were rare.

Amplification used 60 Vbeta primers and 13 Jbeta primers. Sequenced by immunoSEQ multiplex PCR; TCRdb stores in-frame clones only, minus some. The data hold about 110,000 clones, with 15% observed a single time. Details on this clone: Its antigen remains unidentified.

The CDR3 extends over 15 amino acids. V was pared by 8 bases and J by 0 bases, with 6 bases of the junction left unmatched. Germline loops: CDR1 MNHEY, CDR2 SVGAGI. This chain uses TRBV6-5 with TRBJ1-4; TRBD1 matches 7 bases. Sequencing used PBMCs. This clonotype was obtained from a young woman in good health and CMV-seronegative. CDR3: CASGNRGATNEKLFF. The DNA of the CDR3 is TGTGCCAGCGGAAACAGGGGTGCAACTAATGAAAAACTGTTTTTT.